This TCR beta chain was captured by sequencing in a study of glioma-infiltrating T cells after dendritic cell vaccination. Study-wide context: Treatment, given 2003 to 2012, was autologous tumor lysate-pulsed dendritic cell vaccination.

V shed 8 bases and J shed 6 bases, with 9 bases lying between them. The CDR3 sequence is 11 residues long. The germline gives CDR1 SNHLY, CDR2 FYNNEI. Primers: 60 V beta forward and 13 J beta reverse. Assay: immunoSEQ multiplex PCR; the TCRdb copy retains only in-frame clones and omits some. The sample yields 99,000 or so clones, 75% to 90% seen once. Time point denoted: after dendritic cell vaccination, including at tumor progression/relapse. Only patients with spare fresh-frozen tumor and over two years of follow-up were included. The source material was blood, sampled after dendritic cell vaccination. The chain couples TRBV2 to TRBJ2-3, with D unclear. The clonotype was recovered from a human donor with glioblastoma. CDR3 sequence (DNA): TGTGCCAGCCGGGTCCGGGATACGCAGTATTTT. Amino acids: CASRVRDTQYF.